This T cell receptor beta chain came from a study of blood T cell repertoires in COVID-19. Losses at the gene ends were 0 bases for V and 3 bases for J; bases not matched to a gene: 6. This CDR3 contains 16 residues. CDR1 SGHTA and CDR2 FQGNSA come from the germline V gene. Authors' data handling: The assay estimated nucleated cells by amplifying reference gene primers. Repertoires were generated with immunoSEQ multiplex PCR, while TCRdb's copy carries only in-frame clones and drops some. V and J calls plus clone size are reproduced from that table; the DNA served to infer D and trimming. The sample has around 300,000 clones, about 89% seen once.

This receptor was obtained from a woman in her forties who had recovered from COVID-19. V usage is TRBV7-2 and J usage is TRBJ1-1, with 8 bases aligning to TRBD1. The sample was peripheral blood. The CDR3 here is CASSLARGRKDTEAFF. In DNA form, the CDR3 reads TGTGCCAGCAGCTTAGCCAGGGGGCGGAAAGACACTGAAGCTTTCTTT.